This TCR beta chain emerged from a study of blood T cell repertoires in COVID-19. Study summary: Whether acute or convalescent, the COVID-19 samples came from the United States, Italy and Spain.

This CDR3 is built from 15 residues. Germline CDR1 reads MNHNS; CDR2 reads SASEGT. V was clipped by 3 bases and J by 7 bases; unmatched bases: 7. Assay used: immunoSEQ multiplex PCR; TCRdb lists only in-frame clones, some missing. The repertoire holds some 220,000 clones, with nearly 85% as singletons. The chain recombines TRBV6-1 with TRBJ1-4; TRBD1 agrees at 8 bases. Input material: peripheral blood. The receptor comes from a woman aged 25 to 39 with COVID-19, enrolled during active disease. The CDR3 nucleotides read TGTGCCAGCAGTGACCCCGGACAGGGTGGTGAAAAACTGTTTTTT. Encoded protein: CASSDPGQGGEKLFF.